These 8 T cell receptor beta chains came from one sample sequenced in a study of CD8+ T cells in alopecia areata. Documented treatment: oral pan-JAK inhibitor, 5-10 mg twice daily. RNA extraction and reverse transcription yielded cDNA as sequencing template. Libraries were prepared by immunoSEQ multiplex PCR; TCRdb keeps only in-frame clonotypes and omits some of them. Of about 160,000 clones detected, roughly 65% appear once; the ten largest clones hold 0.9% to 1%. The specimen was CD4+ T cells sorted from blood, collected at week 4, from a patient treated with tofacitinib. The origin of the receptors is a human donor with alopecia areata.

This clone occurred once. This chain uses TRBV10-3 with TRBJ1-2; TRBD1 might be the D (6 bases). The CDR3 sequence is 13 residues long. Trimming removed 11 bases from V and 8 bases from J, with 21 bases in between. CDR1 is ENHRY, CDR2 SYGVKD, per germline. The CDR3 sequence: CAVRTPNRDGYTF. Written as DNA, the CDR3 is TGTGCCGTACGTACGCCCAACAGGGACGGCTACACCTTC.

The J gene is TRBJ1-1, the V gene TRBV2; maybe TRBD1 (6 bases). The length of the CDR3 is 13 residues. CDR1 SNHLY and CDR2 FYNNEI come from the germline V gene. V gave up 4 bases and J gave up 4 bases, with 10 bases separating them. The CDR3 reads CASSGQEGTEAFF. CDR3 DNA: TGTGCCAGCAGTGGACAGGAGGGCACTGAAGCTTTCTTT.

The chain joins TRBV4-1 to TRBJ2-3; the match to TRBD2 covers 7 bases. The CDR3 contains 15 residues. Germline V gene sequence: CDR1 MGHRA, CDR2 YSYEKL. After removal of 7 bases from V and 2 bases from J, the junction contained 9 bases not matched to a gene. CDR3 loop: CASTLGGGATDTQYF. Written as DNA, the CDR3 is TGCGCCAGCACCCTGGGGGGAGGGGCCACAGATACGCAGTATTTT.

This chain connects TRBV15 to TRBJ2-7; tentatively, D is TRBD1 (6 bases). The germline V and J ends were trimmed by 1 base and 0 bases, with 10 bases remaining between them. Germline V gene lookup returns CDR1 LNHNV and CDR2 YYDKDF (reference sequence). The CDR3 extends over 15 amino acids. CDR3 region: CATSRAQGSSYEQYF. CDR3 sequence (DNA): TGTGCCACCAGCAGAGCCCAGGGGTCCTCCTACGAGCAGTACTTC. The variable domain in full, with the rest retrieved from reference TRBV15 and TRBJ2-7, is DAMVIQNPRYQVTQFGKPVTLSCSQTLNHNVMYWYQQKSSQAPKLLFHYYDKDFNNEADTPDNFQSRRPNTSFCFLDIRSPGLGDTAMYLCATSRAQGSSYEQYFGPGTRLTVT.

The table lists this clone with a few counts. The V gene is TRBV29-1, the J gene TRBJ2-5, with D unclear. Trimming took off 3 bases at V and 4 bases at J, with 9 bases between the two ends. The CDR3 loop spans 12 amino acids. Germline CDR1 is SQVTM and CDR2 is ANQGSEA. The CDR3 DNA sequence: TGCAGCGTTGAGGGTGTCGGAGAGACCCAGTACTTC. Its translation is CSVEGVGETQYF.

The chain couples TRBV27 to TRBJ2-5; the D gene is possibly TRBD2 (5 bases). The CDR3 length is 15 residues. The V gene lost 7 bases and the J gene lost 5 bases, with 20 bases spanning the gap. Germline V gene data show CDR1 as MNHEY and CDR2 as SMNVEV (reference sequence). CDR3 protein: CASTRSASLTETQYF. The CDR3 bases are TGTGCCAGCACCCGTTCCGCTAGCCTTACGGAGACCCAGTACTTC.

The CDR3 is CASSLNPGAGYTF. CDR3 in DNA: TGTGCCAGCAGCCTTAACCCGGGGGCTGGCTACACCTTC. The rearrangement links TRBV14 to TRBJ1-2; a weak D match, TRBD1 (6 bases). Per germline, CDR1 SGHDN and CDR2 FVKESK. Trimming took 4 bases from V and 7 from J, leaving 13 bases between them. The CDR3 spans 13 residues.

The rearrangement links TRBV2 to TRBJ1-1; 8 bases map to TRBD1. The V and J ends lost 3 bases and 10 bases, in that order; junction bases with no gene match: 1. Germline lookup yields CDR1 SNHLY and CDR2 FYNNEI. CDR3 length: 11 amino acids. The CDR3 DNA reads TGTGCCAGCAGTGACAGGGGGCGAGCTTTCTTT. Protein sequence: CASSDRGRAFF.